The next 2 T cell receptor beta chains were all read from a single sample in a study of blood T cells in healthy people across ages (dated by TCRdb to about 2015). Library preparation used 5' RACE. TCRdb names Illumina HiSeq 2500 as the instrument used. A second PCR of roughly 7 to 11 cycles was performed with a sample-barcoded 5' primer and a J-beta primer mix. Using fastp at Q25 and MiXCR, TCRdb reprocessed the public reads and kept productive beta chains. Entries are consolidated by CDR3 protein sequence, retaining the most common genes and DNA. This sample has around 1.5 million distinct CDR3 sequences in its table, and about 32% of those were observed once. The leading ten clones occupy over 9% of the sample. The specimen sequenced was blood. Receptor source: a woman aged 25 to 39 in good health.

The V gene is TRBV29-1, the J gene TRBJ2-3, with D perhaps matching TRBD2 (7 bases). V gave up 8 bases and J gave up 6 bases, with 21 bases separating them. CDR3 size: 14 residues. Germline V CDR1 and CDR2: SQVTM, ANQGSEA. The CDR3 protein is CSYLGGAFGDTQYF. The CDR3 DNA follows: TGCAGCTATCTAGGGGGGGCTTTCGGTGATACGCAGTATTTT.

This chain connects TRBV14 to TRBJ2-1; D remains unclear. CDR1 is SGHDN, CDR2 FVKESK, per germline. V lost 0 bases and J 7 bases, leaving 13 bases between the germline ends. The CDR3 loop spans 15 amino acids. The CDR3 protein is CASSQERYFGNEQFF. CDR3 nucleotide sequence: TGTGCCAGCAGCCAAGAGCGTTATTTTGGGAATGAGCAGTTCTTC.